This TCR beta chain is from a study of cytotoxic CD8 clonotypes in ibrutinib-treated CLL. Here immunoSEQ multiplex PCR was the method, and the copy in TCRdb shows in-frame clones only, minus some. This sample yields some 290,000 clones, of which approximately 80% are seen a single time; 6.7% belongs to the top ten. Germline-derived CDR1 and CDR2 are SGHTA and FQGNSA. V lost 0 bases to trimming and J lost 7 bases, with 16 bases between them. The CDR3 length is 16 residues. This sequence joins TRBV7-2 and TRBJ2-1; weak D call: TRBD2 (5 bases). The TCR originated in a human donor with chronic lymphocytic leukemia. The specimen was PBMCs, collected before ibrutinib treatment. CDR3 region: CASSLAFSGRVNEQFF. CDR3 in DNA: TGTGCCAGCAGCTTAGCCTTCAGCGGAAGAGTGAATGAGCAGTTCTTC.